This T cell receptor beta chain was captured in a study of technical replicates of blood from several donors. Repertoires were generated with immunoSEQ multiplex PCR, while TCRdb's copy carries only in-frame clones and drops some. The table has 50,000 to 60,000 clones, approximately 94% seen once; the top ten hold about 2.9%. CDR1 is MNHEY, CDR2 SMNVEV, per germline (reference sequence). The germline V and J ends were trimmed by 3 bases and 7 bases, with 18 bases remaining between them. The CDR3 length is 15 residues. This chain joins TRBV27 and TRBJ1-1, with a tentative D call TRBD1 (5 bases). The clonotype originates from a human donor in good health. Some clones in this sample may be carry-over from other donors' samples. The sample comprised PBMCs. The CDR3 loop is CASSFRAPYLVEAFF. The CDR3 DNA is TGTGCCAGCAGTTTCAGGGCACCCTATTTAGTTGAAGCTTTCTTT.